This T cell receptor (beta chain) comes out of a study of PD-L1 blockade in urothelial cancer. Overall study context: Timepoints chosen for blood analysis were 3 weeks (second dose) and 6 weeks after treatment start. Typically, measured as a median, blood samples had 150,000 or so T cells.

Samples spanned pretreatment and treatment, with 1 to 8 time points per patient. Overall study results and limits: In blood at 3 weeks, tumor-associated clones expanded more among patients with durable benefit.

Remarks on this clone: Its antigen remains unidentified.

Produced via immunoSEQ multiplex PCR; TCRdb's table is partial and in-frame only. The top ten clones hold approximately 10% of a sample with 85,000 to 100,000 clones, more than 85% of them seen once. The germline V gene encodes CDR1 SGHRS and CDR2 YFSETQ. Trimming took off 4 bases at V and 7 bases at J, with 18 bases between the two ends. The CDR3 has 14 amino acids. The chain carries TRBV5-1 and TRBJ2-7, with D perhaps TRBD1 (7 bases). Sequenced here: PBMCs, sampled around atezolizumab (anti-PD-L1) treatment. This clonotype originated in a man aged 55 to 70 with urothelial cancer. Here the CDR3 reads CASSGGTETGEQYF. In DNA, the CDR3 is TGCGCCAGCAGCGGAGGGACCGAGACAGGGGAGCAGTACTTC.